Below, one T cell receptor beta chain is given with its context. The sample comes from a study of blood T cell repertoires in COVID-19. Study as a whole: Material from acute and convalescent COVID-19 was sourced from the United States, Italy and Spain. From T cells, B-cell-depleted T cells, or PBMCs came the material, which was cDNA or gDNA.

Under the authors' procedure: Amplification of reference gene primers provided the estimated nucleated cell counts. Only in-frame clones appear in the TCRdb table, and some are missing; sequencing was by immunoSEQ multiplex PCR. D and trimming were read from the DNA, whereas the V and J calls and clone size are those reported in that table. The sample contains some 5,700 clones, approximately 78% of which appear only once. The germline CDR1 and CDR2 sequences are SNHLY and FYNNEI. The CDR3 loop spans 16 amino acids. V lost 6 bases and J 0 bases, leaving 17 bases between the germline ends. The sequence was collected from a human donor with active COVID-19. The donor label of this sample is uncertain. Source material: peripheral blood. This chain links TRBV2 with TRBJ1-1, with a weak D call TRBD1 (6 bases). The CDR3 here is CASRATGLGMNTEAFF. The CDR3 DNA reads as TGTGCCAGCAGAGCAACAGGGTTGGGGATGAACACTGAAGCTTTCTTT.